The 27 T cell receptor beta chains in this list originate from one sample, sequenced in a study of Graves' ophthalmopathy and Graves' hyperthyroidism. For repertoire sequencing, the TCR beta CDR3 regions were amplified from RNA transcripts. An initial RT-PCR round employing HTBI primers preceded a second-round multiplex PCR. TCRdb reprocessed the multiplex PCR reads with MiXCR, giving one entry per CDR3 protein. This table has 300,000 to 400,000 distinct CDR3 sequences, about a sixth appearing once. The sample consisted of peripheral blood. These receptors all stem from an adult man with Graves' ophthalmopathy.

Many counts were recorded for this clonotype. V is TRBV12-3 or TRBV12-4 and J is TRBJ1-5, with 9 bases fitting TRBD1. V shed 6 bases and J 4 bases; nucleotides not matched to a gene: 4. The CDR3 covers 14 residues. CDR3 sequence (DNA): TGTGCCAGCAGACTTGGGACAGGGAATCAGCCCCAGCATTTT. Translation: CASRLGTGNQPQHF.

This clonotype was recorded many times. The CDR3 region has the DNA TGCAGTGCTAGAGATTCTAGCGGGGGAGAGACCCAGTACTTC. Translating it yields CSARDSSGGETQYF. The chain combines TRBV20-1 with TRBJ2-5; 10 bases map to TRBD2. CDR3 length: 14 amino acids. The germline V gene has CDR1 DFQATT and CDR2 SNEGSKA (reference sequence). Trimming removed 0 bases from V and 4 bases from J; junction bases left unmatched: 2.

The chain combines TRBV7-2 with TRBJ2-5; tentatively, D is TRBD1 (5 bases). Germline V lookup: CDR1 SGHTA, CDR2 FQGNSA. Trimming removed 2 bases at V and 4 bases at J, with 14 bases between. This CDR3 contains 15 residues. The CDR3 reads CASSLQGWVRETQYF. The DNA of the CDR3 is TGTGCCAGCAGCTTACAGGGTTGGGTCAGAGAGACCCAGTACTTC.

This chain connects TRBV6-5 to TRBJ2-7; D might be TRBD2 (5 bases). V lost 1 base to trimming and J lost 3 bases, with 16 bases between them. The CDR3 spans 16 residues. Per the germline V gene, CDR1 is MNHEY and CDR2 is SVGAGI. CDR3 in DNA: TGTGCCAGCAGTTACTTCACCCCTGCGGGCAGCTACGAGCAGTACTTC. Residues: CASSYFTPAGSYEQYF.

This clonotype was counted at least ten times. The chain uses TRBV28 and TRBJ2-6; possible D gene TRBD1, 7 bases. CDR1 and CDR2 (germline): MDHEN, SYDVKM. This CDR3 contains 19 residues. Trimming shortened V by 2 bases and J by 2 bases, and 19 bases separated the two germline ends. CDR3 sequence (DNA): TGTGCCAGCAGTTTAAGGGGGGACAGCCTCCCAGCTGGGGCCAACGTCCTGACTTTC. Protein sequence: CASSLRGDSLPAGANVLTF.

This clonotype was detected ten times or more. V and J are TRBV9 and TRBJ2-2, with TRBD2 identical over 14 bases. The CDR3 has 18 residues. Germline loops: CDR1 SGDLS, CDR2 YYNGEE. V was pared by 0 bases and J by 3 bases, with 4 bases of the junction left unmatched. The CDR3 loop is CASSVGLAGGKDTGELFF. The CDR3 DNA sequence: TGTGCCAGCAGCGTAGGACTAGCGGGGGGGAAGGACACCGGGGAGCTGTTTTTT.

The sample holds many counts of this clonotype. This chain uses TRBV30 with TRBJ2-2; TRBD2 agrees at 12 bases. The length of the CDR3 is 18 residues. Losses at the gene ends were 0 bases for V and 3 bases for J; bases not matched to a gene: 8. Germline V gene data show CDR1 as GTSNPN and CDR2 as SVGIG (reference sequence). The CDR3 loop reads CAWSVRTRLAGDTGELFF. The CDR3 nucleotides are TGTGCCTGGAGTGTAAGGACCAGACTAGCGGGGGACACCGGGGAGCTGTTTTTT.

This clonotype was detected ten times or more. V usage is TRBV2 and J usage is TRBJ2-7; perhaps TRBD1 as D (6 bases). With 10 bases removed from V and 6 bases from J, the gap between germline ends came to 19 bases. Per the germline V gene, CDR1 is SNHLY and CDR2 is FYNNEI. CDR3 length: 13 amino acids. The CDR3 bases are TGTGCCACTTCGGCGAATACAGGGATCGAGCAGTACTTC. As protein: CATSANTGIEQYF.

Ten or more counts support this clonotype. The gene calls are TRBV6-2 or TRBV6-3 and TRBJ2-6; maybe TRBD1 (6 bases). From germline, CDR1 is MNHEY and CDR2 SVGEGT. V lost 2 bases and J 0 bases, leaving 11 bases between the germline ends. CDR3 length equals 17 residues. The CDR3 sequence is CASSYDRLPSGANVLTF. The CDR3 DNA sequence: TGTGCCAGCAGTTACGACAGGTTACCCTCTGGGGCCAACGTCCTGACTTTC.

This chain links TRBV28 with TRBJ2-2, with TRBD2 matching 8 bases. CDR3 length: 16 amino acids. V shed 5 bases and J 5 bases; nucleotides not matched to a gene: 10. Germline loops: CDR1 MDHEN, CDR2 SYDVKM. The CDR3 reads CASSPTGGGHTGELFF. The CDR3 coding sequence is TGTGCCAGCAGTCCCACTGGCGGGGGGCATACCGGGGAGCTGTTTTTT.

This rearrangement joins TRBV6-2 or TRBV6-3 to TRBJ2-7; 9 nucleotides align to TRBD1. J was trimmed by 3 bases and V by 7 bases; bases with no gene match: 4. This CDR3 is 13 amino acids long. In germline, CDR1 is MNHEY, CDR2 SVGEGT. The CDR3 is CASKVGQGYEQYF. The CDR3 nucleotides are TGTGCCAGCAAGGTGGGACAGGGCTACGAGCAGTACTTC.

This clonotype was seen at least ten times. The chain employs TRBV7-2 and TRBJ2-7, with D uncertain. The CDR3 loop spans 14 amino acids. Germline V gene data show CDR1 as SGHTA and CDR2 as FQGNSA. V was pared by 1 base and J by 1 base, with 8 bases between. The CDR3 nucleotides read TGTGCCAGCAGCTTAGTTACAATTTCCTACGAGCAGTACTTC. Amino acids: CASSLVTISYEQYF.

Many counts were recorded for this clonotype. J is TRBJ1-1 and V is TRBV6-2 or TRBV6-3; D ambiguous. The ends were cut back, 5 bases at V and 1 base at J, with 14 bases in the middle. The CDR3 runs to 15 residues. Germline lookup yields CDR1 MNHEY and CDR2 SVGEGT. CDR3 DNA sequence: TGTGCCAGCAGTAAACTGAGGAAATCGAACACTGAAGCTTTCTTT. The encoded protein is CASSKLRKSNTEAFF.

The V gene is TRBV6-1, the J gene TRBJ1-2, with 10 positions matching TRBD1. Germline trimming cut 5 bases from V and 4 bases from J; bases unmatched to any gene: 7. The CDR3 has 15 amino acids. Germline V gene lookup returns CDR1 MNHNS and CDR2 SASEGT. The chain's CDR3 is CASSPRDRGIYGYTF. The DNA for the CDR3 is TGTGCCAGCAGTCCGCGGGACAGGGGAATCTATGGCTACACCTTC.

This clonotype was recorded many times. The V call is TRBV5-6, the J call TRBJ1-2; D possibly corresponds to TRBD1 (6 bases). The V gene's germline CDR1 is SGHDT and CDR2 YYEEEE. Deletions cut 1 base from V and 8 bases from J, with 15 bases between. The CDR3 sequence is 14 residues long. The CDR3 sequence is CASSLTRGRWGYTF. As DNA, the CDR3 is TGTGCCAGCAGCTTGACCAGGGGTCGGTGGGGCTACACCTTC. Combining the CDR3 with reference TRBV5-6 and TRBJ1-2 gives the whole variable domain DAGVTQSPTHLIKTRGQQVTLRCSPKSGHDTVSWYQQALGQGPQFIFQYYEEEERQRGNFPDRFSGHQFPNYSSELNVNALLLGDSALYLCASSLTRGRWGYTFGSGTRLTVV.

This chain connects TRBV7-1 to TRBJ2-5; 10 bases align to TRBD2. TRBV7-1 is labeled an ORF, and its function is uncertain. The V and J ends lost 5 bases and 1 base, in that order; junction bases with no gene match: 22. The CDR3 runs to 21 residues. The CDR3 spells CASSELPSGSLSFPFQETQYF. The CDR3 DNA follows: TGTGCCAGCAGCGAGTTGCCTAGCGGGAGTTTGAGCTTCCCTTTCCAAGAGACCCAGTACTTC.

This clonotype was seen at least ten times. CDR3 sequence reads: CASSPLGALQNTEAFF. The CDR3 DNA is TGCGCCAGCAGCCCTCTGGGGGCCCTACAGAACACTGAAGCTTTCTTT. The chain carries TRBV5-1 and TRBJ1-1; maybe TRBD1 (6 bases). The CDR3 spans 16 residues. Trimming left V 4 bases short and J 1 base short, with 17 bases between. Germline V gives CDR1 SGHRS, CDR2 YFSETQ.

This sequence joins TRBV7-2 and TRBJ2-7; D unclear. The V gene lost 4 bases and the J gene lost 3 bases, with 13 bases spanning the gap. The germline V gene encodes CDR1 SGHTA and CDR2 FQGNSA. The CDR3 spans 14 residues. The CDR3 loop is CASSSTYTGYEQYF. Written as DNA, the CDR3 is TGTGCCAGCAGCTCAACATACACGGGCTACGAGCAGTACTTC. Variable domain in full (rest from reference TRBV7-2 and TRBJ2-7): GAGVSQSPSNKVTEKGKDVELRCDPISGHTALYWYRQSLGQGLEFLIYFQGNSAPDKSGLPSDRFSAERTGGSVSTLTIQRTQQEDSAVYLCASSSTYTGYEQYFGPGTRLTVT.

The sample holds many counts of this clonotype. This rearrangement joins TRBV6-1 to TRBJ1-6; 7 bases are a match to TRBD1. Looked up from germline, CDR1 is MNHNS and CDR2 is SASEGT. Trimming at V came to 5 bases and at J to 8 bases, leaving 9 bases not matched to a gene. The CDR3 contains 15 residues. CDR3 amino acids: CASSRPGGTDSPLHF. The DNA for the CDR3 is TGTGCCAGCAGTCGCCCAGGGGGAACCGATTCACCCCTCCACTTT.

This clonotype was observed at least ten times. The V and J genes are TRBV10-3 and TRBJ1-1, with D hard to call. V was clipped by 6 bases and J by 4 bases, with 15 bases between them. The length of the CDR3 is 14 residues. Germline CDR1 is ENHRY and CDR2 is SYGVKD. The CDR3 here is CAIRTARLGTEAFF. The CDR3 DNA follows: TGTGCCATCAGAACCGCCCGGCTTGGCACTGAAGCTTTCTTT.

This CDR3 reads CASTMGRMNTEAFF. In DNA form, the CDR3 reads TGTGCCAGCACCATGGGACGGATGAACACTGAAGCTTTCTTT. The V gene is TRBV6-1, the J gene TRBJ1-1; D might be TRBD1 (5 bases). Germline-derived CDR1 and CDR2 are MNHNS and SASEGT. The germline V and J ends were trimmed by 7 bases and 0 bases, with 12 bases remaining between them. CDR3 length equals 14 residues.

This clonotype was detected many times. The V and J genes are TRBV7-2 and TRBJ2-2, with D possibly TRBD2 on 6 matching bases. V shed 3 bases and J shed 8 bases, with 13 bases lying between them. This CDR3 has 14 residues. Germline CDR1 and CDR2: SGHTA and FQGNSA. CDR3 DNA: TGTGCCAGCAGCTTGACGGGAGTCTGGGGGGAGCTGTTTTTT. As protein: CASSLTGVWGELFF.

In this sample, this clonotype turned up many times. The V and J genes are TRBV19 and TRBJ2-2; TRBD2 might be the D (5 bases). The CDR3 consists of 14 residues. V gave up 4 bases and J gave up 4 bases, with 10 bases separating them. Germline CDR1 LNHDA, CDR2 SQIVND (reference sequence). The CDR3 is CASSRPGVTGELFF. The CDR3 DNA follows: TGTGCCAGTAGTAGACCCGGGGTCACCGGGGAGCTGTTTTTT.

The table lists this clonotype with many counts. This chain joins TRBV7-8 and TRBJ2-5, with D perhaps matching TRBD1 (7 bases). V gave up 5 bases and J gave up 1 base, with 20 bases separating them. This CDR3 is 17 amino acids long. The germline CDR1 and CDR2 sequences are SGHVS and FQNEAQ. The CDR3: CASSPRAGQSFQETQYF. CDR3 nucleotides: TGTGCCAGCAGCCCAAGGGCGGGACAGAGCTTCCAAGAGACCCAGTACTTC.

The chain recombines TRBV12-3 or TRBV12-4 with TRBJ1-5; D ambiguous. The CDR3 consists of 15 residues. With 3 bases removed from V and 4 bases from J, the gap between germline ends came to 13 bases. The CDR3 here is CASSFQRTENQPQHF. The CDR3 DNA reads as TGTGCCAGCAGTTTCCAGCGGACTGAAAATCAGCCCCAGCATTTT.

V usage is TRBV24-1 and J usage is TRBJ2-2; 7 nucleotides agree with TRBD2. CDR3 size: 16 residues. Germline CDR1 is KGHDR and CDR2 is SFDVKD. V trimming: 1 base; J trimming: 4 bases; junction bases outside the gene matches: 5. CDR3 sequence: CATSDFGGDFTGELFF. CDR3 sequence (DNA): TGTGCCACCAGTGATTTTGGGGGGGACTTCACCGGGGAGCTGTTTTTT.

This clonotype was counted at least ten times. CDR3 nucleotide sequence: TGTGCCAGCAGCCGCGGTTTCGGGACAGGGGGCATGAACACTGAAGCTTTCTTT. It codes for CASSRGFGTGGMNTEAFF. The chain employs TRBV6-4 and TRBJ1-1, with 12 bases identical to TRBD1. The CDR3 loop spans 18 amino acids. V trimming: 6 bases; J trimming: 0 bases; junction bases outside the gene matches: 11. CDR1 and CDR2 from the germline V gene are MRHNA and SNTAGT.